This T cell receptor (beta chain) came from a study of T cell changes during pregnancy in multiple sclerosis. This clone was recorded once. The CDR3 consists of 15 residues. Deletions cut 4 bases from V and 0 bases from J, with 10 bases between. Per germline, CDR1 SGHTA and CDR2 FQGNSA. The repertoire was sequenced with immunoSEQ multiplex PCR; TCRdb's copy has only in-frame clones and lacks some. This sample yields about 44,000 clones, of which 90% are seen a single time; around 0.7% belongs to the top ten. The chain recombines TRBV7-2 with TRBJ1-5, with no clear D. The starting material was CD4+ T cells from peripheral blood mononuclear cells, obtained before pregnancy. This TCR came from a female donor with multiple sclerosis, enrolled in a pregnancy study. This CDR3 reads CASSSGPYSNQPQHF. CDR3 coding DNA: TGTGCCAGCAGCTCTGGGCCCTATAGCAATCAGCCCCAGCATTTT.